This T cell receptor (beta chain) was found in a study of cytotoxic CD8 clonotypes in ibrutinib-treated CLL (dated by TCRdb to about 2021). About the study as a whole: The cohort was composed of about 10 relapsed/refractory and about 16 treatment-naive patients; IGHV unmutated status was identified in approximately 17 patients. Partial responses were observed in about 25 patients and complete responses in 2; after a median follow-up of 68 months, remission was maintained in 14 patients and progression was observed in approximately twelve. Samples at response were collected after a median of about 13 months of treatment, with a range of roughly 6 to 40 months. All remission and progressive disease samples were collected while patients were still receiving ibrutinib. An average of around 250,000 productive templates and 94,082 productive rearrangements was obtained per sample. Cryopreserved peripheral blood mononuclear cells were collected at three points: before therapy, at response, and at either sustained remission or disease progression. Longitudinal samples were obtainable from about 30% of the roughly 90 participants in the trial. The research as a whole found: Public clonotypes were rare and either shrank or stayed stable during treatment, and the rise in clonality at ibrutinib response reflected expansion of private clonotypes. Sampling times were not matched between patients in sustained remission and patients whose disease was progressing, and lymph node repertoires were not examined. Clonality increased at ibrutinib response, stayed stable in sustained remission, and fell back toward baseline at progression. Baseline clonality exceeded that of age-matched healthy donors and correlated strongly with circulating CD8+ T-cell counts.

The goal of deep resolution MiSeq sequencing was a depth between 1 in 1 million and 1 in 200,000 T cells, and coverage averaged 10x per clonotype. The immunoSEQ hsTCRB Kit was used to generate TCR beta libraries. Regarding the original processing steps: Data were analyzed with ImmunoSEQ Data Assistant and ImmunoSEQ Analyzer, with V, D and J genes assigned per IMGT definitions. Clonality, which ranges from 0 to 1, was calculated by subtracting the normalized Shannon entropy of productive rearrangement frequencies from one. Only overrepresented clonotypes making up at least 0.05% of each patient's repertoire were included in the public clonotype analysis. Thirteen age-matched healthy donor repertoires from immuneACCESS served as clonality controls. Entries here come from immuneACCESS through TCRdb and include only in-frame sequences with V and J called. Some clones fail to appear in such tables; in the studies checked, an unresolved V gene covers under half of the shortfall, and the cause of the remainder is unknown. V, J and clone size reflect that table, while D and trimming were determined from the DNA. This sample gives more than 110,000 clones in total; around 80% of them show up just once. The ten largest clones add up to about 7.6% of the sample.

Regarding this clone: The antigen it binds to is not known. No base-level quality is on record; no much larger clone is a single base apart.

Inclusive of the bounding cysteine and phenylalanine, the CDR3 is 15 residues long. Here the CDR3 DNA is all that survives: 45 bases in frame from base 1. Looking up the germline V gene yields CDR1 MNHEY and CDR2 SVGAGI. The germline ends are 10 bases apart after V is trimmed by 0 bases and J by 5 bases. For TCR beta library preparation, about 2.2 micrograms of genomic DNA were extracted from the cryopreserved PBMCs. Longitudinal blood samples from CLL patients on ibrutinib monotherapy underwent high-throughput TCR beta sequencing. The patients were enrolled in a single-center, open-label phase 2 trial of ibrutinib monotherapy.

The chain is encoded by TRBV6-5 joined to TRBJ2-2; no D gene call is confident. The source material was PBMCs, sampled after 36 months of ibrutinib treatment. This sequence was found in a human donor with chronic lymphocytic leukemia. CDR3 loop: CASSYSSQATGELFF. The sequenced DNA is TGTGCCAGCAGTTACTCCTCGCAAGCGACCGGGGAGCTGTTTTTT.